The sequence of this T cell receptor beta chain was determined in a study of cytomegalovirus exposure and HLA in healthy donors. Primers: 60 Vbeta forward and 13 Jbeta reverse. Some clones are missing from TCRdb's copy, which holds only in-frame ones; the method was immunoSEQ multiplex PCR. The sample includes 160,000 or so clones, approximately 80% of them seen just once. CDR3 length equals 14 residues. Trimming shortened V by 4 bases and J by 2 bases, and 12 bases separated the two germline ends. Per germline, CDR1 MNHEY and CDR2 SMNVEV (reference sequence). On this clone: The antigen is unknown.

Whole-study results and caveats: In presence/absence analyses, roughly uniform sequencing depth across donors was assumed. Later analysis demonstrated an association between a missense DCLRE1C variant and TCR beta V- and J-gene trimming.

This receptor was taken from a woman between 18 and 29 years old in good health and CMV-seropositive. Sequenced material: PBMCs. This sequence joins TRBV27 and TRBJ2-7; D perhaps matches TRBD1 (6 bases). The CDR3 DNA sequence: TGTGCCAGCAGTTGGGGGCAGGGGCCCTACGAGCAGTACTTC. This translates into CASSWGQGPYEQYF.